The 16 T cell receptor beta chains given below trace back to one sample, sequenced in a study of T cells after yellow fever vaccination. TCRdb re-called the 5' RACE reads through MiXCR, storing one row per CDR3 protein. Among 250,000 to 350,000 distinct CDR3 sequences listed, roughly 7% were seen once. The source material was PBMCs, sampled roughly 47 days after the first yellow fever vaccination. Receptors originate from a man aged 18-30 years who received the YFV17D yellow fever vaccine.

The genes are TRBV27 and TRBJ2-5; D may be TRBD2 (6 bases). Germline V gene data show CDR1 as MNHEY and CDR2 as SMNVEV (reference sequence). The V and J ends lost 5 bases and 2 bases respectively, with 12 bases between them. This CDR3 has 14 amino acids. The CDR3 DNA sequence: TGTGCCAGCAGTCACCGTGGGAGGCAAGAGACCCAGTACTTC. Its protein is CASSHRGRQETQYF.

This clonotype was picked up many times. V gene TRBV5-5 combines with J gene TRBJ1-1; D gene unclear. V shed 4 bases and J shed 2 bases, with 12 bases lying between them. CDR3 length equals 14 residues. CDR1 and CDR2 (germline): SGHKS, YYEKEE (reference sequence). The CDR3 sequence: CASSTLGGNTEAFF. The CDR3 coding sequence is TGTGCCAGCAGCACCCTCGGAGGAAACACTGAAGCTTTCTTT.

This clonotype was recorded at least ten times. The chain combines TRBV5-1 with TRBJ2-1; TRBD1 aligns across 7 bases. The CDR3 is 14 amino acids. The germline V gene encodes CDR1 SGHRS and CDR2 YFSETQ. V lost 2 bases and J lost 4; bases outside the gene matches: 3. The CDR3, as DNA: TGCGCCAGCAGCTTCCGGGACAGATACAATGAGCAGTTCTTC. This sequence encodes CASSFRDRYNEQFF. Full variable domain (missing parts from reference TRBV5-1 and TRBJ2-1): KAGVTQTPRYLIKTRGQQVTLSCSPISGHRSVSWYQQTPGQGLQFLFEYFSETQRNKGNFPGRFSGRQFSNSRSEMNVSTLELGDSALYLCASSFRDRYNEQFFGPGTRLTVL.

The chain employs TRBV7-2 and TRBJ1-5, with 8 bases aligning to TRBD1. Unmatched junction bases numbered 8, after V lost 2 bases and J lost 5 bases. This CDR3 comprises 16 residues. From germline, CDR1 is SGHTA and CDR2 FQGNSA. CDR3 loop: CASSLKPGGLDQPQHF. CDR3 DNA sequence: TGTGCCAGCAGCTTAAAACCAGGGGGCCTCGATCAGCCCCAGCATTTT.

About this clonotype: An end of the junction differs from the germline gene, which may be a read error. The genes are TRBV7-2 and TRBJ2-5; D remains unclear. This CDR3 comprises 14 residues. CDR1 is SGHTA and CDR2 is FQGNSA in the germline V gene. The CDR3 nucleotides read TGTGCCAGCAGCTTAGCCGAGTACCAAGGGACCCAGTACTTC. It yields the protein CASSLAEYQGTQYF.

This clonotype appeared a few times. The gene calls are TRBV20-1 and TRBJ1-2; D not resolved. CDR3 length: 11 residues. The V end was cut by 3 bases, the J end by 8 bases, with 10 bases between. Germline V gene lookup returns CDR1 DFQATT and CDR2 SNEGSKA (reference sequence). Written as DNA, the CDR3 is TGCAGTGCTAGGCACGTTAGGGGCTACACCTTC. Translation gives CSARHVRGYTF.

This clonotype was seen only a few times. This sequence joins TRBV2 and TRBJ2-3, with D perhaps matching TRBD1 (5 bases). Trimming shortened V by 7 bases and J by 1 base, and 15 bases separated the two germline ends. Germline V gene sequence: CDR1 SNHLY, CDR2 FYNNEI. This CDR3 has 15 amino acids. The CDR3 bases are TGTGCCAGCATCGTGGGCAGGGTCGGCACAGATACGCAGTATTTT. This translates into CASIVGRVGTDTQYF.

The chain links TRBV20-1 to TRBJ1-1; no firm D call. Germline V gives CDR1 DFQATT, CDR2 SNEGSKA (reference sequence). Trimming left V 3 bases short and J 1 base short, with 15 bases between. This CDR3 has 15 residues. The CDR3 is CSASPLRFGNTEAFF. The DNA for the CDR3 is TGCAGTGCTAGTCCGCTGAGGTTTGGGAACACTGAAGCTTTCTTT.

The table lists this clonotype with many counts. The chain combines TRBV6-1 with TRBJ2-5; D uncertain. The CDR3 consists of 13 residues. V gave up 6 bases and J gave up 4 bases, with 12 bases separating them. The germline V gene encodes CDR1 MNHNS and CDR2 SASEGT. The CDR3 sequence is CASSLPGGETQYF. The DNA for the CDR3 is TGTGCCAGCAGCCTCCCCGGCGGAGAGACCCAGTACTTC.

In this sample, this clonotype turned up a few times. The chain links TRBV6-1 to TRBJ1-5; 9 nucleotides match TRBD1. The V and J ends lost 6 bases and 0 bases, in that order; junction bases with no gene match: 9. The V gene's germline CDR1 is MNHNS and CDR2 SASEGT. This CDR3 region has 17 residues. CDR3 DNA sequence: TGTGCCAGCAGAAAGACCGGACAGGGGTATAGCAATCAGCCCCAGCATTTT. Amino acids: CASRKTGQGYSNQPQHF.

In this sample, this clonotype turned up a few times. The genes are TRBV7-3 and TRBJ2-1; 11 bases align to TRBD2. The V segment lost 5 bases and the J segment 7 bases; nucleotides outside the gene matches: 4. The CDR3 spans 14 residues. Germline CDR1 and CDR2: SGHTA and FQGTGA. The DNA of the CDR3 is TGTGCCAGCAGCCAGACTAGCGGGGAAAATGAGCAGTTCTTC. Translation gives CASSQTSGENEQFF.

The V gene is TRBV12-3 or TRBV12-4, the J gene TRBJ2-1, with D uncertain. There are 12 residues in the CDR3. V shed 6 bases and J shed 5 bases, with 8 bases lying between them. CDR3 sequence: CASRPLDNEQFF. CDR3 nucleotide sequence: TGTGCCAGCAGACCCTTGGACAATGAGCAGTTCTTC.

This clonotype was counted ten times or more. The chain links TRBV4-1 to TRBJ2-7; D remains ambiguous. This CDR3 spans 13 amino acids. V was cut by 0 bases and J by 6 bases, with 9 bases left in between. In germline, CDR1 is MGHRA, CDR2 YSYEKL. The CDR3 sequence: CASSQDLIREQYF. CDR3 DNA sequence: TGCGCCAGCAGCCAAGATCTTATTCGCGAGCAGTACTTC.

This clonotype was seen only a few times. This chain uses TRBV11-1 with TRBJ2-1; 10 positions match TRBD2. Germline V gene lookup returns CDR1 SGHAT and CDR2 FQDESV (reference sequence). The CDR3 length is 19 residues. Trimming at V came to 5 bases and at J to 7 bases, leaving 20 bases not matched to a gene. CDR3 sequence: CASSPRTSGWGLQGNEQFF. The CDR3 nucleotides are TGTGCCAGCAGCCCCCGGACTAGCGGATGGGGGTTACAAGGGAATGAGCAGTTCTTC. Filled out from reference TRBV11-1 and TRBJ2-1, the complete variable domain reads EAEVAQSPRYKITEKSQAVAFWCDPISGHATLYWYRQILGQGPELLVQFQDESVVDDSQLPKDRFSAERLKGVDSTLKIQPAELGDSAMYLCASSPRTSGWGLQGNEQFFGPGTRLTVL.

A few counts support this clonotype. The chain couples TRBV20-1 to TRBJ2-3, with 14 bases identical to TRBD2. The CDR3 covers 15 residues. The V segment lost 5 bases and the J segment 4 bases; nucleotides outside the gene matches: 5. Germline V lookup: CDR1 DFQATT, CDR2 SNEGSKA (reference sequence). CDR3 DNA sequence: TGCAGTGCTTCCCCGACTAGCGGGGGGGCAGATACGCAGTATTTT. Its protein is CSASPTSGGADTQYF.

Many counts were recorded for this clonotype. Germline is not matched at one junction end, which may reflect a read error. The gene calls are TRBV5-1 and TRBJ2-1, with D possibly TRBD2 on 6 matching bases. The CDR3 extends over 13 amino acids. Germline lookup yields CDR1 SGHRS and CDR2 YFSETQ. CDR3 protein: CASSLGSGNEQFF. The CDR3 DNA reads as TGTGCCAGCAGTTTGGGTAGCGGCAATGAGCAGTTCTTC.